This T cell receptor beta chain is from a study of blood T cell repertoires in COVID-19 (dated by TCRdb to the early 2020s). Regarding the research as a whole: The collaborator samples originated in the United States, Italy and Spain and spanned the acute and convalescent phases of COVID-19. The material from the prospective study consisted of cDNA or gDNA derived from T cells, B-cell-depleted T cells, or PBMCs. Deeply sampled blood TCRbeta repertoires from subjects exposed to, actively infected with, or recovered from COVID-19 were included in the dataset. The repertoires were released in a freely available public database meant as a resource for research on the immune response to SARS-CoV-2. The samples were drawn from two sources: the first 160 participants of the ongoing ImmuneRACE study, and 1,000 to 1,500 subjects contributed by 6 global collaborators. Sample metadata almost always included a de-identified subject ID, COVID-19 status, age in years and sex. Where available, HLA class I and class II types were obtained from metadata supplied by the sample provider rather than from assay-based typing. Findings and caveats that apply to the study as a whole: How much clinical and demographic metadata was included differed by source and by participant, and the metadata was provided uncurated.

V is cut by 5 bases and J by 9 bases, and the space between the germline ends is 11 bases. The germline V gene specifies MDHEN as CDR1 and SYDVKM as CDR2. The CDR3 runs 12 amino acids, cysteine and phenylalanine included. CDR3 DNA only is kept here, 36 bases in frame from base 1. TCRbeta CDR3 regions were amplified from genomic DNA using the immunoSEQ Assay, a bias-controlled multiplex PCR. The original pipeline was this. The number of nucleated cells in each sample was estimated by amplification of reference gene primers within the assay. Sequence reads were collapsed and filtered to measure the absolute abundance of every unique TCRbeta CDR3 rearrangement. For each sample, productive Simpson clonality was calculated as the square root of Simpson's diversity index over productive rearrangements. Entries here come from immuneACCESS through TCRdb and include only in-frame sequences with V and J called. Some clones fail to appear in such tables; in the studies checked, an unresolved V gene covers under half of the shortfall, and the cause of the remainder is unknown. From that table come the V and J calls and clone size; the DNA was used to work out D and trimming. Within this sample are approximately 340,000 clones, with around 88% of them counted one time only. The ten largest make up around 3% of the sample.

This clone was seen once. Its antigen is currently not known. Per-base qualities were not stored, and no clone one base away is much larger. The collaborating institutions used their own protocols to collect whole blood in K2EDTA tubes. For TCRbeta analysis, collaborators shipped samples in one of three forms: frozen whole blood, isolated PBMCs, or DNA extracted from either of those sample types. The receptor's source is a man under 40 with active or convalescent COVID-19. This chain is built from TRBV28 and TRBJ2-1, with the D gene uncertain. Sequences were obtained from peripheral blood. The CDR3 region reads CASSLPFTEQFF. Read as DNA, the sequence is TGTGCCAGCAGTCTACCTTTTACTGAGCAGTTCTTC.